This T cell receptor beta chain stems from a study of CD8 T cells in ankylosing spondylitis. Libraries of TCR beta came from quantitative 5'-RACE with molecular barcodes. MiXCR, run by TCRdb on the 5' RACE reads, gives a single entry per CDR3 protein. The table shows roughly 670,000 distinct CDR3 sequences, with around a fifth occurring only once. Study outcomes and limitations: The clones that were linked to disease were reported to be significantly enriched in matched synovial fluid samples from ankylosing spondylitis patients. A motif in TCR beta, a set of eight highly homologous variants, appeared characteristic of ankylosing spondylitis blood.

About this clonotype: What it binds is not known.

Sequenced material: blood, either unsorted or a sorted T cell fraction (not recorded which). The TCR comes from a male donor with ankylosing spondylitis.

The CDR3 DNA follows: TGTGCCAGCAGCGGGACAGGGGACAGTGATGAGCAGTTCTTC. Encoded protein: CASSGTGDSDEQFF. The chain joins TRBV25-1 to TRBJ2-1; TRBD1 aligns across 10 bases. The J segment lost 8 bases and the V segment lost 6 bases, leaving 7 bases of the junction unmatched. The CDR3 has 14 amino acids. Germline CDR1 reads MGHDK; CDR2 reads SYGVNS.